This TCR beta chain was retrieved from a study of human T cells and chemical hapten exposure. By share, this clonotype counts as medium-sized. The time point is: patch test 2, 6 weeks after DPC sensitization. Treatment of the sample: therapeutic diphenylcyclopropenone sensitization with weekly scalp DPC. It was from unfractionated whole blood that total RNA was extracted. TCRdb re-derived calls from the RACE reads in MiXCR, one entry per CDR3 protein. The sample includes tens of thousands of distinct CDR3 sequences, 9.5% to 10% of them seen just once. V lost 4 bases and J lost 1; bases outside the gene matches: 0. The CDR3 spans 14 residues. Germline loops: CDR1 SGHTA, CDR2 FQGTGA.

The sample was whole blood, taken in connection with sensitization to the hapten diphenylcyclopropenone (DPC). The chain combines TRBV7-3 with TRBJ2-2, with 7 bases aligning to TRBD2. The TCR originated in a woman aged 25 to 39 with alopecia areata. Some clones in this sample may be carry-over from other donors' samples. Here the CDR3 reads CASSSSGNTGELFF. The DNA of the CDR3 is TGTGCCAGCAGCTCTAGCGGGAACACCGGGGAGCTGTTTTTT.